This T cell receptor beta chain stems from a study of beta chain features in type 1 diabetes. Regarding the study as a whole: For type 1 diabetes patients, VDJ junctions showed fewer insertions and more deletions. The question of HLA type influencing TCRB rearrangement was one that remained unresolved here. PCR might favor shorter templates, but any such skew would affect patients and controls equally.

With V trimmed by 6 bases and J by 10 bases, 13 bases remained unmatched. The CDR3 spans 15 residues. Per germline, CDR1 PRHDT and CDR2 FYEKMQ (reference sequence). All of the isolated RNA was reverse transcribed, so expressed TCRB transcripts were sequenced. Some clones are missing from TCRdb's copy, which holds only in-frame ones; the method was immunoSEQ multiplex PCR. The table records a few hundred thousand clones, more than 13% of them present only once. Turning to this clone: Its antigen is not identified.

This clonotype originated in a woman aged 18-29 years in good health. Sequencing was carried out using naive CD4+ T cells from blood. The chain joins TRBV13 to TRBJ2-3; TRBD2 matches at 10 bases. The CDR3 bases are TGTGCCAGCAGACAAAGGACTAGCGGAACCAGGGCGCAGTATTTT. Residues: CASRQRTSGTRAQYF.